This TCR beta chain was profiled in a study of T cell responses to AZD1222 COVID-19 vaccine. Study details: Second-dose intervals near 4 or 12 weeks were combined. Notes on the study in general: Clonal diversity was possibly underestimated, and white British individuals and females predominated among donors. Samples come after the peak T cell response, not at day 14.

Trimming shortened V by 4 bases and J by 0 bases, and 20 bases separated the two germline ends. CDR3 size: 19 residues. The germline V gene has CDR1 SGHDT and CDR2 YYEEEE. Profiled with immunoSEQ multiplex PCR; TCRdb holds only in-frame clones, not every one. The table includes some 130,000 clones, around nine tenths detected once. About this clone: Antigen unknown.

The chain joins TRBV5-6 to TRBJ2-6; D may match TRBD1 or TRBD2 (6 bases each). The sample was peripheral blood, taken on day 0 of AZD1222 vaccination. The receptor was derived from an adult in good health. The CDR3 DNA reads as TGTGCCAGCAGCCGCGTACACGGGGGACACGTCTCTGGGGCCAACGTCCTGACTTTC. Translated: CASSRVHGGHVSGANVLTF. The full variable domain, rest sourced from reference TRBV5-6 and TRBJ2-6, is DAGVTQSPTHLIKTRGQQVTLRCSPKSGHDTVSWYQQALGQGPQFIFQYYEEEERQRGNFPDRFSGHQFPNYSSELNVNALLLGDSALYLCASSRVHGGHVSGANVLTFGAGSRLTVL.